The 26 T cell receptor beta chains listed next were all sequenced from one sample in a study of blood T cell repertoires in COVID-19. The table came from immunoSEQ multiplex PCR; TCRdb's copy has only in-frame clones and leaves some out. This table holds 200,000 to 250,000 clones, roughly 79% found once. Sequenced: PBMCs or T cells enriched from blood (not recorded which). The receptors here all came from a man aged 40-55 years who had recovered from COVID-19.

CDR3 coding DNA: TGTGCCAGCACCCTGGGGCAGGGGGCTACCTTC. This encodes CASTLGQGATF. The chain is built from TRBV12-3 or TRBV12-4 and TRBJ1-2; 8 bases fit TRBD1. The CDR3 contains 11 residues. The V gene end was trimmed by 7 bases and the J gene end by 14 bases; junction bases not matched to a gene: 9.

The CDR3 region is CASSDTGFYYGYTF. CDR3 DNA: TGTGCCAGCAGTGATACAGGATTTTACTATGGCTACACCTTC. This chain uses TRBV6-1 with TRBJ1-2, with a tentative D call TRBD1 (5 bases). CDR1 and CDR2 (germline): MNHNS, SASEGT. The CDR3 runs to 14 residues. V lost 3 bases and J lost 3, with 11 bases in between.

V is TRBV7-8 and J is TRBJ1-3; TRBD1 aligns across 8 bases. The V segment lost 1 base and the J segment 2 bases; nucleotides outside the gene matches: 4. CDR3 size: 16 residues. Germline values: CDR1 SGHVS, CDR2 FQNEAQ. The CDR3 DNA follows: TGTGCCAGCAGCTTAGTAGTCAGGGGGCCTGGAAACACCATATATTTT. It encodes CASSLVVRGPGNTIYF.

The chain joins TRBV6-4 to TRBJ2-1; D may be TRBD2 (5 bases). There are 12 residues in the CDR3. The ends were cut back, 8 bases at V and 4 bases at J, with 9 bases in the middle. Looked up from germline, CDR1 is MRHNA and CDR2 is SNTAGT. CDR3 bases: TGTGCCAGCGGTACTAGTTACAATGAGCAGTTCTTC. Translating it yields CASGTSYNEQFF.

This clone was seen a handful of times. The gene calls are TRBV20-1 and TRBJ2-7; D not resolved. This CDR3 is 13 amino acids long. The V end was cut by 3 bases, the J end by 0 bases, with 9 bases between. Germline CDR1 reads DFQATT; CDR2 reads SNEGSKA (reference sequence). This CDR3 reads CSASPPSSYEQYF. CDR3 nucleotides: TGCAGTGCTAGTCCACCGAGCTCCTACGAGCAGTACTTC.

The chain links TRBV9 to TRBJ1-2, with D tentatively TRBD1 (6 bases). In germline, CDR1 is SGDLS, CDR2 YYNGEE. CDR3 length equals 13 residues. V lost 0 bases to trimming and J lost 8 bases, with 11 bases between them. CDR3 nucleotides: TGTGCCAGCAGCGTAGGTCAGGGGAGCGGCTACACCTTC. Translating it yields CASSVGQGSGYTF.

The rearrangement uses TRBV7-2 and TRBJ2-3, with 9 bases matching TRBD1. Per the germline V gene, CDR1 is SGHTA and CDR2 is FQGNSA. There are 15 residues in the CDR3. Germline trimming cut 3 bases from V and 2 bases from J; bases unmatched to any gene: 3. In DNA form, the CDR3 reads TGTGCCAGCAGCTTGGGACAGGGCTTCACAGATACGCAGTATTTT. Translation: CASSLGQGFTDTQYF.

This chain links TRBV28 with TRBJ1-3; 9 bases align to TRBD1. V trimming: 4 bases; J trimming: 8 bases; junction bases outside the gene matches: 12. CDR1 MDHEN and CDR2 SYDVKM come from the germline V gene. The CDR3 length is 16 residues. CDR3 sequence reads: CASSSIAGQGRHTIYF. CDR3 in DNA: TGTGCCAGCAGTTCTATAGCCGGACAGGGGAGGCACACCATATATTTT. Together with reference TRBV28 and TRBJ1-3, the CDR3 gives the full variable domain: DVKVTQSSRYLVKRTGEKVFLECVQDMDHENMFWYRQDPGLGLRLIYFSYDVKMKEKGDIPEGYSVSREKKERFSLILESASTNQTSMYLCASSSIAGQGRHTIYFGEGSWLTVV.

The rearrangement uses TRBV10-3 and TRBJ1-3; 7 nucleotides match TRBD1. The CDR3 spans 13 residues. Unmatched junction bases numbered 8, after V lost 11 bases and J lost 4 bases. Germline-derived CDR1 and CDR2 are ENHRY and SYGVKD. The chain's CDR3 is CASSTGSGNTIYF. In DNA, the CDR3 is TGTGCCTCCTCGACAGGGTCAGGAAACACCATATATTTT.

This chain links TRBV2 with TRBJ1-1, with TRBD1 identical over 7 bases. CDR1 SNHLY and CDR2 FYNNEI come from the germline V gene. The CDR3 is made up of 14 amino acids. V dropped 7 bases and J dropped 2; count of bases not matched to a gene: 7. CDR3: CASTQGQRNTEAFF. In DNA form, the CDR3 reads TGTGCCAGCACCCAGGGACAGCGCAACACTGAAGCTTTCTTT. The complete variable domain, with remaining parts taken from reference TRBV2 and TRBJ1-1, reads EPEVTQTPSHQVTQMGQEVILRCVPISNHLYFYWYRQILGQKVEFLVSFYNNEISEKSEIFDDQFSVERPDGSNFTLKIRSTKLEDSAMYFCASTQGQRNTEAFFGQGTRLTVV.

This clone was seen at least ten times. The rearrangement joins TRBV14 to TRBJ2-7; 7 bases are shared with TRBD1. There are 15 residues in the CDR3. Germline V CDR1 and CDR2: SGHDN, FVKESK. V shed 4 bases and J 3 bases; nucleotides not matched to a gene: 9. The CDR3 DNA reads as TGTGCCAGCAGCCGCTTCGGGACAGTTAGCTACGAGCAGTACTTC. Protein: CASSRFGTVSYEQYF.

This chain joins TRBV2 and TRBJ2-5; no clear D. CDR1 and CDR2 (germline): SNHLY, FYNNEI. Trimming cost V 4 bases and J 5 bases, with 5 bases left between them. The CDR3 extends over 11 amino acids. The CDR3 coding sequence is TGTGCCAGCAGTGGAAGCGAGACCCAGTACTTC. Translating it yields CASSGSETQYF. The entire variable domain, with the rest obtained from reference TRBV2 and TRBJ2-5, is as follows: EPEVTQTPSHQVTQMGQEVILRCVPISNHLYFYWYRQILGQKVEFLVSFYNNEISEKSEIFDDQFSVERPDGSNFTLKIRSTKLEDSAMYFCASSGSETQYFGPGTRLLVL.

The chain couples TRBV7-9 to TRBJ2-1; 8 bases map to TRBD1. CDR1 is SEHNR, CDR2 FQNEAQ, per germline (reference sequence). Trimming at V came to 8 bases and at J to 4 bases, leaving 13 bases not matched to a gene. The CDR3 sequence is 16 residues long. This CDR3 is CASPGPRDRTYNEQFF. The CDR3, as DNA: TGTGCCAGCCCTGGCCCTCGGGACAGGACTTACAATGAGCAGTTCTTC.

This chain joins TRBV5-6 and TRBJ2-7; D may be TRBD2 (6 bases). CDR1 and CDR2 from the germline V gene are SGHDT and YYEEEE. The ends were cut back, 4 bases at V and 2 bases at J, with 10 bases in the middle. The length of the CDR3 is 13 residues. The CDR3 DNA reads as TGTGCCAGCAGCGCGGGGTTGACCTACGAGCAGTACTTC. It is translated as CASSAGLTYEQYF.

DNA of the CDR3: TGTGCCCCCGGGACAGGGGGATCCTACGAGCAGTACTTC. Its protein is CAPGTGGSYEQYF. V is TRBV30 and J is TRBJ2-7, with 11 bases lining up with TRBD1. Germline assignment: CDR1 GTSNPN and CDR2 SVGIG (reference sequence). The length of the CDR3 is 13 residues. The V segment lost 8 bases and the J segment 1 base; nucleotides outside the gene matches: 4. The whole variable domain, filled in from reference TRBV30 and TRBJ2-7, reads SQTIHQWPATLVQPVGSPLSLECTVEGTSNPNLYWYRQAAGRGLQLLFYSVGIGQISSEVPQNLSASRPQDRQFILSSKKLLLSDSGFYLCAPGTGGSYEQYFGPGTRLTVT.

This clone turned up a few times. The chain has TRBV28 and TRBJ1-1; D is perhaps TRBD1 (6 bases). There are 15 residues in the CDR3. Trimming pared 6 bases from V and 0 bases from J, leaving 14 bases between. Germline assignment: CDR1 MDHEN and CDR2 SYDVKM. The CDR3 reads CASSPPTGLNTEAFF. CDR3 bases: TGTGCCAGCAGCCCCCCGACAGGCTTGAACACTGAAGCTTTCTTT.

The rearrangement links TRBV5-1 to TRBJ1-2; 7 bases map to TRBD1. Germline V CDR1 and CDR2: SGHRS, YFSETQ. Trimming removed 3 bases from V and 7 bases from J; junction bases left unmatched: 12. CDR3 size: 15 residues. As DNA, the CDR3 is TGCGCCAGCAGCTCAGACAGGGAAAGATTCGCTGGCTACACCTTC. Its protein product is CASSSDRERFAGYTF. Filled out from reference TRBV5-1 and TRBJ1-2, the complete variable domain reads KAGVTQTPRYLIKTRGQQVTLSCSPISGHRSVSWYQQTPGQGLQFLFEYFSETQRNKGNFPGRFSGRQFSNSRSEMNVSTLELGDSALYLCASSSDRERFAGYTFGSGTRLTVV.

The chain joins TRBV4-2 to TRBJ2-1, with D uncertain. The germline V gene encodes CDR1 LGHNA and CDR2 YNFKEQ. Trimming stripped 4 bases from V and 4 bases from J, with 11 bases between. The CDR3 is made up of 14 amino acids. Here the CDR3 DNA reads TGTGCCAGCAGCCCGATTGGGCCGTACAATGAGCAGTTCTTC. The encoded protein is CASSPIGPYNEQFF.

The chain joins TRBV5-1 to TRBJ1-1, with TRBD1 matching over 10 bases. The germline CDR1 and CDR2 sequences are SGHRS and YFSETQ. CDR3 length: 16 amino acids. V lost 0 bases to trimming and J lost 1 base; unmatched junction nucleotides: 3. The CDR3 nucleotides read TGCGCCAGCAGCTTGGAGACAGGGGGCCAGAACACTGAAGCTTTCTTT. This translates into CASSLETGGQNTEAFF. The full variable domain, with the rest looked up from reference TRBV5-1 and TRBJ1-1, is KAGVTQTPRYLIKTRGQQVTLSCSPISGHRSVSWYQQTPGQGLQFLFEYFSETQRNKGNFPGRFSGRQFSNSRSEMNVSTLELGDSALYLCASSLETGGQNTEAFFGQGTRLTVV.

V gene TRBV4-2 combines with J gene TRBJ2-1; unclear D gene. V gave up 0 bases and J gave up 6 bases, with 6 bases separating them. The V gene's germline CDR1 is LGHNA and CDR2 YNFKEQ. The CDR3 length is 13 residues. Written as DNA, the CDR3 is TGTGCCAGCAGCCAAGATCGGTTCAATGAGCAGTTCTTC. This translates into CASSQDRFNEQFF.

The chain is built from TRBV19 and TRBJ2-4, with D possibly matching TRBD2 (6 bases). V dropped 2 bases and J dropped 8 bases, with 10 bases sitting between them. Germline-derived CDR1 and CDR2 are LNHDA and SQIVND (reference sequence). The CDR3 sequence is 13 residues long. CDR3 residues: CASSIRLVDIQYF. CDR3 in DNA: TGTGCCAGTAGTATAAGACTAGTTGACATTCAGTACTTC.

This clone was detected only a few times. J is TRBJ2-3 and V is TRBV7-3; D uncertain. CDR1 and CDR2 from the germline V gene are SGHTA and FQGTGA. V was clipped by 5 bases and J by 1 base, with 7 bases between them. The CDR3 extends over 13 amino acids. As DNA, the CDR3 is TGTGCCAGCAGCCGACGGGGCACAGATACGCAGTATTTT. Protein sequence: CASSRRGTDTQYF.

The CDR3 protein is CASSLEGDIGQFF. The CDR3 nucleotides are TGCGCCAGCAGCTTGGAGGGGGACATCGGGCAGTTCTTC. This rearrangement joins TRBV5-1 to TRBJ2-1; D may be TRBD1 (6 bases). CDR1 and CDR2 (germline): SGHRS, YFSETQ. This CDR3 is 13 amino acids long. Trimming removed 0 bases at V and 12 bases at J, with 13 bases between.

This clone turned up a few times. V is TRBV5-1 and J is TRBJ1-4; 9 positions match TRBD1. V was pared by 0 bases and J by 7 bases, with 1 base of the junction left unmatched. The CDR3 sequence is 14 residues long. Looked up from germline, CDR1 is SGHRS and CDR2 is YFSETQ. CDR3 DNA: TGCGCCAGCAGCTTGGCGGGACAGGGTGAAAAACTGTTTTTT. It translates to CASSLAGQGEKLFF. Full variable domain (outside the CDR3, taken from reference TRBV5-1 and TRBJ1-4): KAGVTQTPRYLIKTRGQQVTLSCSPISGHRSVSWYQQTPGQGLQFLFEYFSETQRNKGNFPGRFSGRQFSNSRSEMNVSTLELGDSALYLCASSLAGQGEKLFFGSGTQLSVL.

The chain carries TRBV5-1 and TRBJ2-1, with 11 bases matching TRBD2. Germline assignment: CDR1 SGHRS and CDR2 YFSETQ. This CDR3 is built from 15 residues. V trimming: 0 bases; J trimming: 6 bases; junction bases outside the gene matches: 2. The CDR3 here is CASSLEGTSGNEQFF. In nucleotides, the CDR3 is TGCGCCAGCAGCTTGGAGGGGACTAGCGGCAATGAGCAGTTCTTC. The whole variable domain, filled in from reference TRBV5-1 and TRBJ2-1, reads KAGVTQTPRYLIKTRGQQVTLSCSPISGHRSVSWYQQTPGQGLQFLFEYFSETQRNKGNFPGRFSGRQFSNSRSEMNVSTLELGDSALYLCASSLEGTSGNEQFFGPGTRLTVL.

The V gene is TRBV19, the J gene TRBJ1-6; possibly TRBD1 for D (5 bases). In germline, CDR1 is LNHDA, CDR2 SQIVND (reference sequence). This CDR3 spans 15 amino acids. Trimming cost V 0 bases and J 8 bases, with 11 bases left between them. The chain's CDR3 is CASSIDGGRHSPLHF. The CDR3 DNA follows: TGTGCCAGTAGTATAGACGGGGGAAGGCATTCACCCCTCCACTTT.